This T cell receptor beta chain was obtained from a study of blood T cell repertoires in COVID-19. About the study: The analysed material was cDNA or gDNA that came from T cells, B-cell-depleted T cells, or PBMCs.

Measured with immunoSEQ multiplex PCR; TCRdb has only the in-frame clones, and not every one. The sample lists 50,000 to 60,000 clones; approximately 88% were seen once. The clonotype was recovered from a man aged 35-49 years with COVID-19, enrolled during active disease. Sequenced sample: peripheral blood.

DNA for the CDR3: TGTGCCAGCAGCTTGTCCCCCTCGAGCGGGGTTAGCACAGATACGCAGTATTTT. Protein product: CASSLSPSSGVSTDTQYF. The chain links TRBV5-5 to TRBJ2-3, with 7 bases aligning to TRBD2. Germline CDR1 and CDR2: SGHKS and YYEKEE (reference sequence). With V trimmed by 1 base and J by 0 bases, 11 bases remained unmatched. This CDR3 comprises 18 residues.